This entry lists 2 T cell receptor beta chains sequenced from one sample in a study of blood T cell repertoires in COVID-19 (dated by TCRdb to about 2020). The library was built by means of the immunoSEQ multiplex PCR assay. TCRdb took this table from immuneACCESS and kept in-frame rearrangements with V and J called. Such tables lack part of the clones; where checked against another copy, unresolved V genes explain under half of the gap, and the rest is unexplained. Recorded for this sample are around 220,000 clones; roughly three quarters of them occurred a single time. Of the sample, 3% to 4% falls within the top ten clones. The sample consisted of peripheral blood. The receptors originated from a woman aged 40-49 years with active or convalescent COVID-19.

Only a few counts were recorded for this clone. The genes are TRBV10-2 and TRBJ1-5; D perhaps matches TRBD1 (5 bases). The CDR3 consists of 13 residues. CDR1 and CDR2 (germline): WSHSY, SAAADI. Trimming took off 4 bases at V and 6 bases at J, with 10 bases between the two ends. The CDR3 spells CASSVGGSQPQHF. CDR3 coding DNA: TGCGCCAGCAGTGTCGGGGGGAGTCAGCCCCAGCATTTT.

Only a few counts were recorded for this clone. The CDR3 sequence is CASSWTGGNEQFF. CDR3 sequence (DNA): TGTGCCAGCAGTTGGACAGGGGGCAATGAGCAGTTCTTC. This sequence joins TRBV12-3 or TRBV12-4 and TRBJ2-1; TRBD1 agrees at 10 bases. The ends lost 4 bases at V and 6 bases at J; junction bases unmatched: 0. CDR3 length: 13 residues.